What follows is one T cell receptor (beta chain) and its context. This clone has just one count. Which antigen it targets is not known. No much larger clonotype is one base removed from it; base qualities were not supplied. The data were obtained in a study of shared clonotypes between healthy human individuals (TCRdb year 2020). About the full investigation: Three men and two women, aged 18 to 49 years, made up the cohort. For each donor, three plates each were used for CD4 naive and CD4 memory, two plates were used for CD8 naive, and one plate was used for CD8 memory. To increase sequencing depth and limit assay-specific biases, different laboratories used diverse techniques to prepare libraries and sequence TCR repertoires. To estimate repertoire size and how much clonotypes are shared between individuals, the study performed deep sequencing of blood TCR repertoires from about five healthy adults. Each donor's leukapheresis produced roughly between about 0.9 and 9.5 billion PBMCs.

Using the deep immunoSEQ assay, multiplex PCR amplified TCR CDR3 regions from genomic DNA. Extracted genomic DNA from each cell subset was spread evenly across all wells of several immunoSEQ 96-well plates, with each plate serving as a replicate. Each replicate PCR for sorted subsets received approximately 220 ng genomic DNA, equal to 28,000 or so T cell genomes. Purified libraries were measured with a Qubit 3.0 fluorometer, size-checked on a Bioanalyzer 2100, and measured again with the KAPA Library Quantification kit. Every immunoSEQ 96-well plate was sequenced on a dedicated single-read 150-cycle Illumina NextSeq 550 flow cell. Turning to the authors' computational methods: Because the immunoSEQ output included only junctional sequences and no quality scores, the filtering could not be the same as the filtering used for full-length reads. Sequences were annotated with PyIR, a Python wrapper for IgBLAST v1.9, and V/J genes and CDR3 were assigned using IMGT germline references. Reads with weak V/J assignments (E-value above 1e-6), missing CDR3, stop codons, out-of-frame junctions, or ambiguous translated residues were removed. V3J clonotypes were defined as sequences sharing an identical inferred V gene, J gene, and CDR3 amino acid sequence. To compute the percentage overlap between repertoires, the number of shared unique clonotypes was divided by the size of the smaller repertoire. RTK rarefaction, the Chao1 estimator, and Recon v2.1 estimates of unobserved clonotypes were used to assess repertoire richness. OLGA was used to compute generation probabilities for all TCRbeta clonotypes that the gDNA method yielded from a handful of donors. The source is immuneACCESS, and TCRdb retained only in-frame sequences with V and J called. Part of the clones is not carried over; for the studies checked, unresolved V genes explain less than half of this, and the remainder is unexplained. D and trimming come from the DNA, and the V and J calls and clone size come from that table. The sample profile shows around 1.1 million clones; around 77% of them were found once. Of the sample, 0.7% to 0.95% is held by the ten largest clones.

The CDR3 runs 13 residues from the cysteine to the phenylalanine. The retained sequence is limited to the CDR3, 39 bases, with the frame set at the first base. CDR1 and CDR2, per the germline V gene (reference sequence), are GTSNPN and SVGIG. V lost 3 bases and J lost 6 bases, and the count of bases not matched to a germline gene is 5. Beyond this particular receptor, the publication reports: Rarefaction of sorted-subset datasets indicated incomplete sequencing despite the large sequencing depth. Estimated clonotype richness was generally larger for naive than for memory subsets. Compared with non-shared clonotypes, the clonotypes found in all four sorted-subset donors had higher generation probabilities. Because the study included only a small number of donors, the genetic and exposure-history diversity represented was limited. Based on pairwise subsampling, the degree of clonotype sharing among donors was expected to be affected by sequencing depth. Approximately 5% of naive CD4, roughly 3.6% of naive CD8, 2% to 2.5% of memory CD4, and less than 0.45% of memory CD8 clonotypes were shared across several donors. Only blood was sampled, and tissue TCR repertoires likely differ from those in blood.

The donors were healthy, HIV-negative adults who had no recently reported acute infections or vaccinations. Only Caucasian adults living in Nashville, Tennessee, USA were represented among the donors. Magnetic negative selection was used to enrich CD4+ T cells, after which naive cells were positively selected on CD45RA and the negative fraction became the memory subset. Blood was obtained by leukapheresis, after which PBMCs were separated by Ficoll-Histopaque density gradient centrifugation and cryopreserved in liquid nitrogen vapor phase. Purity and quantity of every magnetically sorted T cell population were checked by analytical flow cytometry. Genomic DNA was isolated from every sorted fraction and measured by UV absorbance on a Nanodrop 2000c.

The sample comprised memory CD4+ T cells from PBMCs. The sample's cell subset or site label, in plain terms: CD45RA-negative fraction. Recombination linked TRBV30 to TRBJ1-2, with 9 bases matching TRBD1. This TCR derives from a man between 18 and 29 years old in good health. Some clones in this sample may be carry-over from other donors' samples. The CDR3 region has the sequence CAWRTTGGDGYTF. The DNA sequence reads TGTGCCTGGAGGACTACAGGGGGCGATGGCTACACCTTC.